Listed below are T cell receptor beta chains from one sample, sequenced in a study of blood T cell repertoires in COVID-19. Generated by immunoSEQ multiplex PCR, the TCRdb table keeps only in-frame clones and is missing some. The repertoire holds almost 250,000 clones, roughly 90% seen once, with 3.5% to 4.5% in the top ten. Sequenced material: PBMCs or T cells enriched from blood (not recorded which). These receptors were collected from a woman in her 30s who had recovered from COVID-19. Each CDR3 is given without its conserved first and last residue.

v_call: TRBV7-2; j_call: TRBJ2-1; cdr3_aa: ASSSRSPGQLYNEQF
v_call: TRBV28; j_call: TRBJ1-1; cdr3_aa: ASSTGGALNTEAF
v_call: TRBV9; j_call: TRBJ2-1; cdr3_aa: ASSVLPSGNNEQF
v_call: TRBV4-3; j_call: TRBJ1-2; cdr3_aa: ASSQARTGSGHGYT
v_call: TRBV9; j_call: TRBJ2-3; cdr3_aa: ASSVSGGKGDTQY
v_call: TRBV4-3; j_call: TRBJ2-2; cdr3_aa: ASSQGSGIGELF
v_call: TRBV9; j_call: TRBJ2-3; cdr3_aa: ASSVRRGGTDTQY
v_call: TRBV19; j_call: TRBJ1-6; cdr3_aa: ASSPLQGWGAPLH
v_call: TRBV25-1; j_call: TRBJ2-7; cdr3_aa: ASRKQGAFNEQY
v_call: TRBV11-1; j_call: TRBJ2-3; cdr3_aa: ASSFTAGGADTQY
v_call: TRBV30; j_call: TRBJ2-5; cdr3_aa: AWSLGQANQETQY
v_call: TRBV10-3; j_call: TRBJ1-1; cdr3_aa: AISDPASVNTEAF
v_call: TRBV5-1; j_call: TRBJ2-2; cdr3_aa: ASSFNGLANTGELF
v_call: TRBV28; j_call: TRBJ2-5; cdr3_aa: ASSPGTTYQETQY
v_call: TRBV29-1; j_call: TRBJ1-2; cdr3_aa: SVDVGGSYSGYT
v_call: TRBV9; j_call: TRBJ1-1; cdr3_aa: ASSGDYTEAF
v_call: TRBV28; j_call: TRBJ2-7; cdr3_aa: ASSLRLIFSYEQY
v_call: TRBV2; j_call: TRBJ2-5; cdr3_aa: ASPRGSGTYQETQY
v_call: TRBV10-3; j_call: TRBJ1-5; cdr3_aa: ASTEGGNQPQH
v_call: TRBV5-1; j_call: TRBJ1-2; cdr3_aa: ASSPSRFARGDSDGYT
v_call: TRBV28; j_call: TRBJ2-5; cdr3_aa: ASSLEGRGQETQY
v_call: TRBV11-2; j_call: TRBJ2-7; cdr3_aa: ASSLGGTNPHEQY
v_call: TRBV19; j_call: TRBJ1-1; cdr3_aa: ASSIQMNTEAF
v_call: TRBV6-2/TRBV6-3; j_call: TRBJ2-7; cdr3_aa: ASSYDRFGQGAFHEQY
v_call: TRBV29-1; j_call: TRBJ1-5; cdr3_aa: SVASGDNQPQH
v_call: TRBV7-9; j_call: TRBJ1-5; cdr3_aa: ASSLSTQPQH
v_call: TRBV28; j_call: TRBJ2-5; cdr3_aa: ASSPYKQETQY
v_call: TRBV28; j_call: TRBJ1-2; cdr3_aa: ASRAGTNYGYT
v_call: TRBV11-2; j_call: TRBJ1-1; cdr3_aa: ASSPSRHRGLEAF
v_call: TRBV30; j_call: TRBJ1-4; cdr3_aa: AWTSGGFEKLF
v_call: TRBV7-9; j_call: TRBJ2-5; cdr3_aa: ASSLGISGQETQY
v_call: TRBV7-9; j_call: TRBJ2-1; cdr3_aa: ALADEQF
v_call: TRBV30; j_call: TRBJ1-5; cdr3_aa: AWAHRGRSQPQH
v_call: TRBV9; j_call: TRBJ1-3; cdr3_aa: ASSPRREGNTIY
v_call: TRBV10-3; j_call: TRBJ1-1; cdr3_aa: ATRVNTEAF
v_call: TRBV12-3/TRBV12-4; j_call: TRBJ1-2; cdr3_aa: ASSLVGGYGYT
v_call: TRBV28; j_call: TRBJ1-2; cdr3_aa: ASSFVGAWGYT
v_call: TRBV6-5; j_call: TRBJ1-5; cdr3_aa: ATWQGAVMGQPQH
v_call: TRBV11-2; j_call: TRBJ2-7; cdr3_aa: ASRKPGQSYEQY
v_call: TRBV28; j_call: TRBJ1-2; cdr3_aa: ASSLRANYGYT
v_call: TRBV11-1; j_call: TRBJ2-3; cdr3_aa: ASSLARRAPTQY
v_call: TRBV4-1; j_call: TRBJ2-1; cdr3_aa: ASSQIPSGVYNEQF